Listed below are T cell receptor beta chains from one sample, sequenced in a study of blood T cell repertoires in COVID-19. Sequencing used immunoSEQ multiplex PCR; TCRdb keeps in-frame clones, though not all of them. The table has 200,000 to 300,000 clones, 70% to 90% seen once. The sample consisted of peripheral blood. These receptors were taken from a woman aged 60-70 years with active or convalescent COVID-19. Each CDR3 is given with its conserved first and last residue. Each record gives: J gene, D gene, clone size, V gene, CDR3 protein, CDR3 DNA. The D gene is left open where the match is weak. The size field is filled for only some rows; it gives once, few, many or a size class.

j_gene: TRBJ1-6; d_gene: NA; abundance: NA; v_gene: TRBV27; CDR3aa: CASPLGGLHF; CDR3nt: TGTGCCAGCCCCCTAGGGGGACTCCACTTT
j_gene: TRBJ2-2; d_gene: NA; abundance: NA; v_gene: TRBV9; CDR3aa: CASSVGLRGAPGELFF; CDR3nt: TGTGCCAGCAGCGTAGGTCTGAGAGGTGCCCCCGGGGAGCTGTTTTTT
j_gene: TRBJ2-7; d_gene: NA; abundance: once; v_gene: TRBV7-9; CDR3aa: CASSYSEEQYF; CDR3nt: TGTGCCAGCAGCTACTCCGAGGAGCAGTACTTC
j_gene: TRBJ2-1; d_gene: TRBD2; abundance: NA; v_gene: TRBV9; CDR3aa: CASSEGLAGSSYNEQFF; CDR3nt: TGTGCCAGCAGCGAGGGACTAGCGGGGAGCTCCTACAATGAGCAGTTCTTC
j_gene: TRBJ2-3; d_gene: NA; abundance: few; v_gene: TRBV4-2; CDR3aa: CASSQVGSAGDTSSTDTQYF; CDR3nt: TGTGCCAGCAGCCAAGTAGGATCCGCGGGGGACACTTCTAGCACAGATACGCAGTATTTT
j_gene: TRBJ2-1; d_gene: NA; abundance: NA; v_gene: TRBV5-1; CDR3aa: CASSLAAVGSGGNEQFF; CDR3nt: TGCGCCAGCAGCTTGGCAGCAGTCGGGAGTGGCGGCAATGAGCAGTTCTTC
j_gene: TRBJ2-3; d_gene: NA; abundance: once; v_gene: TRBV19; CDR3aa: CASSFALREDASTDTQYF; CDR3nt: TGTGCCAGTAGTTTTGCTCTCAGGGAGGATGCTAGCACAGATACGCAGTATTTT
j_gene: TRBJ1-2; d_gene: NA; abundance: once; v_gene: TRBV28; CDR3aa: CASSPVGRRGYTF; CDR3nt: TGTGCCAGCAGTCCAGTGGGGAGACGAGGCTACACCTTC
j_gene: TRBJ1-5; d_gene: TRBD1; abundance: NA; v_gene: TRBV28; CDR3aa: CASRSTGTGNQPQHF; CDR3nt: TGTGCCAGCAGATCAACCGGGACAGGGAATCAGCCCCAGCATTTT
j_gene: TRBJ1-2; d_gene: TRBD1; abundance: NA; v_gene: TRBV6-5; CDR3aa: CASSLFGDREGYTF; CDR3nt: TGTGCCAGCAGTCTCTTTGGAGACAGGGAAGGCTACACCTTC